This T cell receptor beta chain was captured in a study of T cell responses to AZD1222 COVID-19 vaccine. Findings and limits, study-wide: Rises in breadth and depth of Spike-specific TCRs came after two AZD1222 doses. Only 5 or 6 people who got AZD1222 tested seropositive at baseline. Clonal diversity was possibly underestimated, and the donors were mostly white British, with more females. Vaccine-associated CD4 TCRs ranged over spike, dominating at 160-218 and 743-854.

Sequenced by immunoSEQ multiplex PCR; TCRdb stores in-frame clones only, minus some. The sample records more than 250,000 clones, approximately 95% being singletons. In the case of this clone: Its antigen is currently unknown.

Unmatched junction bases numbered 7, after V lost 4 bases and J lost 2 bases. CDR1 and CDR2 from the germline V gene are MNHNS and SASEGT. This CDR3 is 16 amino acids long. The chain combines TRBV6-1 with TRBJ1-5; 8 nucleotides agree with TRBD1. This material consisted of peripheral blood, taken on day 0 of AZD1222 vaccination. The TCR was taken from an adult in good health. This CDR3 reads CASSADRGWGNQPQHF. The CDR3 DNA sequence: TGTGCCAGCAGTGCCGACAGGGGTTGGGGCAATCAGCCCCAGCATTTT.